This T cell receptor (beta chain) was captured in a study of vaccination effects on CD4 cells after COVID-19. Whole-study context: After over 1.5 million PBMC were placed in each well, they were cultured with approximately 10 IU/ml IL-2 and roughly 10 ug/ml peptides.

Points on this clone: Its antigen is unidentified.

The table came from immunoSEQ multiplex PCR; TCRdb's copy has only in-frame clones and leaves some out. Found here are fewer than 40,000 clones, around two thirds of them singletons; the top ten hold about 3.8%. Upon completion of approximately ten days in culture, CD4+ T cells were isolated. Previously uninfected by SARS-CoV-2, the vaccine recipients also showed negative nucleocapsid antibodies. The TCR originated in a human donor who received a COVID-19 vaccine. Sequencing used CD4+ T cells from PBMCs cultured without peptide, obtained before COVID-19 vaccination.

The CDR3 sequence: CASRPQTGSTDTQYF. The CDR3 DNA sequence: TGCGCCAGCAGACCCCAGACAGGTAGCACAGATACGCAGTATTTT. The chain has TRBV5-1 and TRBJ2-3; possibly TRBD1 for D (6 bases). Germline values: CDR1 SGHRS, CDR2 YFSETQ. This CDR3 has 15 residues. V dropped 5 bases and J dropped 0 bases, with 13 bases sitting between them. The whole variable domain, remainder taken from reference TRBV5-1 and TRBJ2-3, is KAGVTQTPRYLIKTRGQQVTLSCSPISGHRSVSWYQQTPGQGLQFLFEYFSETQRNKGNFPGRFSGRQFSNSRSEMNVSTLELGDSALYLCASRPQTGSTDTQYFGPGTRLTVL.